This TCR beta chain was captured by sequencing in a study of T cell repertoires in cytomegalovirus infection. In the case of this clonotype: Antigen: not known.

Trimming cost V 5 bases and J 5 bases; bases outside gene matches: 16. Per the germline V gene, CDR1 is SGHDN and CDR2 is FVKESK. The CDR3 runs to 17 residues. MiXCR, applied by TCRdb to the reads, yields one record per CDR3 protein. This sample has around 750,000 distinct CDR3 sequences, with less than 35% found just once. Here the sequenced sample was cultured CD8+ T cells from PBMCs, taken from culture after CMV antigen stimulation. J is TRBJ1-1 and V is TRBV14; TRBD1 matches 8 bases. This clonotype originated in a human donor in good health (CMV status not recorded). Some clones in this sample may be carry-over from other donors' samples. The CDR3 region has the DNA TGTGCCAGCAGCTCTACGACAGGGGCTAAGGTGGGGACTGAAGCTTTCTTT. Translation gives CASSSTTGAKVGTEAFF.